Following are 18 T cell receptor beta chains from one sample sequenced in a study of CD8 T cells in Susac syndrome (dated by TCRdb to the late 2010s). Preparation of the library involved the immunoSEQ multiplex PCR assay. RNA was extracted using the RNeasy kit, and about 0.45 to 1 microgram was reverse transcribed with random hexamers. The raw public data were reprocessed by TCRdb itself: fastp quality trimming at Q25, MiXCR clonotype calling, in-frame beta chains only. When rows share a CDR3 protein, they turn into one entry using the most common DNA and genes. Across this sample there are about 120,000 distinct CDR3 sequences, with about 95% seen only once. The ten largest clones capture about 0.089% of the sample. Sample: CD4+ T cells from PBMCs. These receptors were obtained from a human donor in good health.

The V and J genes are TRBV5-1 and TRBJ2-7, with a tentative D call TRBD1 (6 bases). Germline V lookup: CDR1 SGHRS, CDR2 YFSETQ. Trimming took off 4 bases at V and 3 bases at J, with 14 bases between the two ends. The CDR3 runs 14 residues. The DNA of the CDR3 is TGCGCCAGCAGCCCGCGGACAGATCTCTACGAGCAGTACTTC. Residues: CASSPRTDLYEQYF.

The chain is built from TRBV2 and TRBJ2-7; D not resolved. The V and J ends lost 4 bases and 5 bases respectively, with 6 bases between them. Germline CDR1 reads SNHLY; CDR2 reads FYNNEI. This CDR3 is 11 amino acids long. The CDR3 spells CASSAQNEQYF. Written as DNA, the CDR3 is TGTGCCAGCAGTGCCCAAAACGAGCAGTACTTC. The complete variable domain, with remaining parts taken from reference TRBV2 and TRBJ2-7, reads EPEVTQTPSHQVTQMGQEVILRCVPISNHLYFYWYRQILGQKVEFLVSFYNNEISEKSEIFDDQFSVERPDGSNFTLKIRSTKLEDSAMYFCASSAQNEQYFGPGTRLTVT.

This clonotype was seen a single time. V and J are TRBV7-3 and TRBJ2-1; 11 positions match TRBD2. The trim removed 5 bases at V and 2 bases at J, leaving 8 bases unmatched. The CDR3 has 17 amino acids. Germline values: CDR1 SGHTA, CDR2 FQGTGA. CDR3 nucleotides: TGTGCCAGCAGCCCAAAAACTAGCGGGAGCGCCTACAATGAGCAGTTCTTC. It encodes CASSPKTSGSAYNEQFF.

J is TRBJ1-2 and V is TRBV30; no definite D call. There are 12 residues in the CDR3. V was shortened by 5 bases and J by 2 bases, with 9 bases between the two germline ends. Per germline, CDR1 GTSNPN and CDR2 SVGIG (reference sequence). The CDR3 loop reads CAWSNLNYGYTF. DNA of the CDR3: TGTGCCTGGTCTAACCTAAACTATGGCTACACCTTC.

The chain uses TRBV5-5 and TRBJ2-2; 9 positions agree with TRBD2. After removal of 3 bases from V and 4 bases from J, the junction contained 4 bases not matched to a gene. This CDR3 has 15 residues. Germline loops: CDR1 SGHKS, CDR2 YYEKEE (reference sequence). The CDR3 is CASSSGLAPTGELFF. The CDR3 nucleotides are TGTGCCAGCAGCTCCGGACTAGCGCCCACCGGGGAGCTGTTTTTT.

The rearrangement links TRBV7-2 to TRBJ1-4; D uncertain. Germline V lookup: CDR1 SGHTA, CDR2 FQGNSA. V dropped 2 bases and J dropped 1 base, with 5 bases sitting between them. The CDR3 has 14 residues. For the CDR3, the DNA is TGTGCCAGCAGCTTAACGGTAACTAATGAAAAACTGTTTTTT. Protein: CASSLTVTNEKLFF.

The chain couples TRBV5-6 to TRBJ1-2; unclear D gene. The V and J ends lost 0 bases and 3 bases respectively, with 9 bases between them. CDR1 and CDR2 from the germline V gene are SGHDT and YYEEEE. CDR3 length: 14 residues. As DNA, the CDR3 is TGTGCCAGCAGCTTGGCGGGCAGTCACTATGGCTACACCTTC. Residues: CASSLAGSHYGYTF.

This chain joins TRBV19 and TRBJ1-5; the match to TRBD1 covers 10 bases. CDR1 and CDR2 (germline): LNHDA, SQIVND (reference sequence). The CDR3 sequence is 15 residues long. Losses at the gene ends were 6 bases for V and 3 bases for J; bases not matched to a gene: 5. CDR3 loop: CASRTTGGTNQPQHF. The CDR3 DNA is TGTGCCAGTAGGACGACAGGGGGCACCAATCAGCCCCAGCATTTT.

This chain joins TRBV29-1 and TRBJ2-5, with D tentatively TRBD2 (5 bases). CDR1 is SQVTM, CDR2 ANQGSEA, per germline. The ends were cut back, 6 bases at V and 5 bases at J, with 19 bases in the middle. The CDR3 totals 14 residues. The CDR3 DNA is TGCAGCGTCCAGTATGAGGGCCGAAGGGAGACCCAGTACTTC. It translates to CSVQYEGRRETQYF.

V gene TRBV28 combines with J gene TRBJ2-7, with 8 bases that match TRBD1. V was clipped by 5 bases and J by 5 bases; unmatched bases: 11. Germline CDR1 is MDHEN and CDR2 is SYDVKM. This CDR3 comprises 15 residues. The CDR3 bases are TGTGCCAGCAGTGCCCCCGGGACAGGAGGGGACGAGCAGTACTTC. Its protein product is CASSAPGTGGDEQYF.

The J gene is TRBJ2-7, the V gene TRBV6-2 or TRBV6-3; 7 nucleotides line up with TRBD1. This CDR3 contains 12 residues. V was clipped by 8 bases and J by 3 bases; unmatched bases: 4. Looked up from germline, CDR1 is MNHEY and CDR2 is SVGEGT. The CDR3 sequence is CASRRTGYEQYF. The DNA of the CDR3 is TGTGCCAGCCGGAGGACAGGCTACGAGCAGTACTTC.

This clonotype was observed a single time. This chain connects TRBV2 to TRBJ2-5; D is undetermined. The CDR3 runs 13 residues. The V gene lost 6 bases and the J gene lost 0 bases, with 8 bases spanning the gap. Germline values: CDR1 SNHLY, CDR2 FYNNEI. The CDR3 DNA reads as TGTGCCAGCAGGACGAACCACCAAGAGACCCAGTACTTC. Translated: CASRTNHQETQYF.

V is TRBV27 and J is TRBJ2-7, with 9 nucleotides matching TRBD1. Germline V gene lookup returns CDR1 MNHEY and CDR2 SMNVEV (reference sequence). The ends lost 3 bases at V and 6 bases at J; junction bases unmatched: 9. CDR3 length: 15 amino acids. The CDR3 DNA sequence: TGTGCCAGCAGTTTCCACAGGACAGGGGAGGGCGAGCAGTACTTC. Its translation: CASSFHRTGEGEQYF.

The chain links TRBV5-1 to TRBJ2-6; D call uncertain. Germline loops: CDR1 SGHRS, CDR2 YFSETQ. Between the trimmed V and J ends, which lost 0 bases and 2 bases, there was a span of 9 bases. This CDR3 region has 16 residues. The CDR3 DNA reads as TGCGCCAGCAGCTTGGTTGGGTCTACTGGGGCCAACGTCCTGACTTTC. It specifies CASSLVGSTGANVLTF.

V and J are TRBV20-1 and TRBJ1-6; 9 nucleotides align to TRBD1. Germline V gene lookup returns CDR1 DFQATT and CDR2 SNEGSKA (reference sequence). CDR3 length: 16 residues. Trimming took 0 bases from V and 8 from J; bases not matched to a gene: 8. CDR3 in amino acids: CSARDVPGQGDSPLHF. CDR3 DNA sequence: TGCAGTGCTAGAGACGTTCCGGGACAGGGAGATTCACCCCTCCACTTT.

J is TRBJ2-5 and V is TRBV28, with TRBD2 matching over 7 bases. Trimming cost V 3 bases and J 4 bases; bases outside gene matches: 8. CDR3 length equals 15 residues. Germline assignment: CDR1 MDHEN and CDR2 SYDVKM. The CDR3 sequence: CASSLAGAVGETQYF. The CDR3 DNA reads as TGTGCCAGCAGTTTGGCGGGAGCGGTAGGAGAGACCCAGTACTTC.

The rearrangement joins TRBV7-3 to TRBJ1-1; D possibly corresponds to TRBD1 (6 bases). Trimming took 2 bases from V and 0 from J, leaving 13 bases between them. The CDR3 loop spans 16 amino acids. Per the germline V gene, CDR1 is SGHTA and CDR2 is FQGTGA. The CDR3 region is CASSLGPGQMNTEAFF. In DNA, the CDR3 is TGTGCCAGCAGCTTAGGACCCGGACAGATGAACACTGAAGCTTTCTTT.

The J gene is TRBJ2-2, the V gene TRBV12-5; tentatively, D is TRBD1 (6 bases). V was pared by 5 bases and J by 5 bases, with 15 bases between. This CDR3 spans 15 amino acids. The germline V gene encodes CDR1 LGHNT and CDR2 FRNRAP. The CDR3 loop is CASGRQVGGTGELFF. The CDR3 DNA reads as TGTGCTAGTGGTAGACAGGTTGGGGGAACCGGGGAGCTGTTTTTT.